This paragraph reports one TCR beta chain. Antigen specificity is unknown. CDR1 MGHRA and CDR2 YSYEKL come from the germline V gene. The J segment lost 3 bases and the V segment lost 0 bases, leaving 7 bases of the junction unmatched. The CDR3 runs to 18 residues. The data originate from a study of cytomegalovirus exposure and HLA in healthy donors. Findings of the study overall: The presence/absence work took it that sequencing depth was about the same across donors.

Primers included in the PCR were 60 Vbeta and 13 Jbeta primers. Measured with immunoSEQ multiplex PCR; TCRdb has only the in-frame clones, and not every one. The data contain approximately 130,000 clones, around 84% of them singletons. The TCR was taken from a man aged 45 to 65 in good health and CMV-seronegative. Material: PBMCs. This rearrangement joins TRBV4-1 to TRBJ1-6; 8 nucleotides line up with TRBD1. The CDR3 DNA sequence: TGCGCCAGCAGCCAAGAGGAGGCCGGGACAGGCTATAATTCACCCCTCCACTTT. It translates to CASSQEEAGTGYNSPLHF.